This T cell receptor (beta chain) was recorded in a study of blood T cell repertoires in COVID-19. Study-wide background: COVID-19 samples, acute and convalescent, were from the United States, Italy and Spain.

As originally analysed: Reference gene primers were amplified, and this amplification served to estimate nucleated cell counts. The table came from immunoSEQ multiplex PCR; TCRdb's copy has only in-frame clones and leaves some out. That table gives V, J and clone size, and the DNA gave D and trimming. This table holds 190,000 or so clones, approximately 80% found once. Those enrolled, adults aged about 18 to 89 years, came from about two dozen US areas. Clinical histories supplied by participants themselves formed the basis of cohort assignment. Trimming took 3 bases from V and 5 from J, leaving 8 bases between them. CDR1 and CDR2 (germline): SGHRS, YFSETQ. The CDR3 has 13 amino acids.

This chain connects TRBV5-1 to TRBJ1-4; possibly TRBD1 for D (5 bases). Sequencing was done on a sample of PBMCs or T cells enriched from blood (not recorded which). The receptor was derived from a man in his forties who had recovered from COVID-19. In DNA, the CDR3 is TGCGCCAGCAGCTCAGCAGGGAATGAAAAACTGTTTTTT. The encoded protein is CASSSAGNEKLFF.